These 24 T cell receptor beta chains share one sample of origin, sequenced in a study of shared clonotypes between healthy human individuals. Using immunoSEQ multiplex PCR, the repertoire was profiled, and TCRdb retains in-frame clones only, with some absent. Of about 1 million clones in the sample, approximately 76% were seen once. Sequencing used memory CD4+ T cells sorted from blood. Sample subset: CD45RA-negative fraction. These receptors were obtained from a man aged 18 to 29 in good health.

The chain recombines TRBV5-4 with TRBJ2-1, with a weak D call TRBD1 (8 bases). The V end was cut by 3 bases, the J end by 6 bases, with 10 bases between. Germline lookup yields CDR1 SGHNT and CDR2 YYREEE (reference sequence). The CDR3 spans 13 residues. The CDR3 protein is CASSYRGGNEQFF. CDR3 sequence (DNA): TGTGCCAGCAGCTACAGGGGGGGCAATGAGCAGTTCTTC.

The chain carries TRBV6-6 and TRBJ2-7; D is perhaps TRBD1 or TRBD2 (5 bases each). CDR1 is MNHNY and CDR2 is SVGAGI in the germline V gene (reference sequence). The CDR3 loop spans 14 amino acids. Trimming left V 5 bases short and J 6 bases short, with 17 bases between. CDR3 sequence (DNA): TGTGCCAGCAGTCCATCCAATACTAGGGGCGAGCAGTACTTC. Translated, it gives CASSPSNTRGEQYF.

The V call is TRBV7-2, the J call TRBJ2-7; 7 nucleotides align to TRBD2. After removal of 5 bases from V and 0 bases from J, the junction contained 7 bases not matched to a gene. The CDR3 contains 15 residues. The germline CDR1 and CDR2 sequences are SGHTA and FQGNSA. The CDR3: CASSPGVAGSYEQYF. For the CDR3, the DNA is TGTGCCAGCAGCCCGGGAGTAGCGGGCTCCTACGAGCAGTACTTC. Using reference TRBV7-2 and TRBJ2-7 for the parts outside the CDR3, the full variable domain is GAGVSQSPSNKVTEKGKDVELRCDPISGHTALYWYRQSLGQGLEFLIYFQGNSAPDKSGLPSDRFSAERTGGSVSTLTIQRTQQEDSAVYLCASSPGVAGSYEQYFGPGTRLTVT.

The CDR3 nucleotides read TGTGCCAGCAGCGCCAGGGACAGGGGGCGTTCACCCCTCCACTTT. Its translation: CASSARDRGRSPLHF. The chain is built from TRBV9 and TRBJ1-6, with 12 positions matching TRBD1. With V trimmed by 3 bases and J by 9 bases, 4 bases remained unmatched. The germline gives CDR1 SGDLS, CDR2 YYNGEE. The CDR3 is 15 amino acids. Combining the CDR3 with reference TRBV9 and TRBJ1-6 gives the whole variable domain DSGVTQTPKHLITATGQRVTLRCSPRSGDLSVYWYQQSLDQGLQFLIQYYNGEERAKGNILERFSAQQFPDLHSELNLSSLELGDSALYFCASSARDRGRSPLHFGNGTRLTVT.

The J gene is TRBJ1-4, the V gene TRBV5-1, with 7 bases fitting TRBD1. From germline, CDR1 is SGHRS and CDR2 YFSETQ. The CDR3 runs to 14 residues. V shed 4 bases and J 8 bases; nucleotides not matched to a gene: 8. CDR3 coding DNA: TGCGCCAGCAGCCCAGGACAGGAGGGGGAAAAACTGTTTTTT. Translating it yields CASSPGQEGEKLFF.

This rearrangement joins TRBV19 to TRBJ2-7; D is uncertain. Germline V gene lookup returns CDR1 LNHDA and CDR2 SQIVND (reference sequence). CDR3 length equals 15 residues. The germline V and J ends were trimmed by 3 bases and 0 bases, with 12 bases remaining between them. The DNA for the CDR3 is TGTGCCAGTAGTATCAGGTCTTTAAGCTCCTACGAGCAGTACTTC. Protein: CASSIRSLSSYEQYF.

J is TRBJ2-7 and V is TRBV5-6; TRBD1 might be the D (6 bases). This CDR3 spans 15 amino acids. Germline CDR1 is SGHDT and CDR2 is YYEEEE. Trimming stripped 3 bases from V and 0 bases from J, with 13 bases between. Here the CDR3 DNA reads TGTGCCAGCAGCTACAGGGTTCTTAGCTCCTACGAGCAGTACTTC. Amino acids: CASSYRVLSSYEQYF.

CDR3 sequence: CATYSGRHMNEQFF. The DNA for the CDR3 is TGTGCCACCTATAGCGGGAGGCATATGAATGAGCAGTTCTTC. The chain joins TRBV25-1 to TRBJ2-1, with 10 bases lining up with TRBD2. Germline trimming cut 10 bases from V and 7 bases from J; bases unmatched to any gene: 10. From germline, CDR1 is MGHDK and CDR2 SYGVNS. This CDR3 region has 14 residues.

This chain connects TRBV11-2 to TRBJ1-4; D call uncertain. Germline CDR1 and CDR2: SGHAT and FQNNGV. V dropped 0 bases and J dropped 8 bases, with 10 bases sitting between them. CDR3 length equals 14 residues. The CDR3 loop is CASSLEGLEEKLFF. Here the CDR3 DNA reads TGTGCCAGCAGCTTAGAAGGGTTAGAAGAAAAACTGTTTTTT.

This clone was seen a handful of times. The chain carries TRBV28 and TRBJ2-5; D is uncertain. The V end was cut by 7 bases, the J end by 3 bases, with 6 bases between. The CDR3 sequence is 11 residues long. Germline CDR1 is MDHEN and CDR2 is SYDVKM. The chain's CDR3 is CASTSKETQYF. CDR3 nucleotides: TGTGCCAGCACGTCTAAAGAGACCCAGTACTTC.

The rearrangement joins TRBV27 to TRBJ1-5; 10 bases align to TRBD1. The V gene's germline CDR1 is MNHEY and CDR2 SMNVEV (reference sequence). The CDR3 sequence is 16 residues long. Trimming took 2 bases from V and 4 from J; bases not matched to a gene: 5. The CDR3 loop is CASSLKGQGNNQPQHF. In nucleotides, the CDR3 is TGTGCCAGCAGTTTAAAGGGACAGGGGAATAATCAGCCCCAGCATTTT.

This clone was counted a few times. Here the CDR3 DNA reads TGTGCCAGCTCACCGGGGGGATCGGGTTGGGGCAATCAGCCCCAGCATTTT. Encoded protein: CASSPGGSGWGNQPQHF. The chain recombines TRBV18 with TRBJ1-5, with D perhaps TRBD1 (5 bases). Trimming left V 3 bases short and J 2 bases short, with 17 bases between. The CDR3 runs 17 residues. CDR1 is KGHSH and CDR2 is LQKENI in the germline V gene.

The rearrangement links TRBV11-2 to TRBJ2-7; 10 nucleotides line up with TRBD1. The CDR3 spans 16 residues. Germline values: CDR1 SGHAT, CDR2 FQNNGV. Trimming cost V 5 bases and J 3 bases; bases outside gene matches: 10. As DNA, the CDR3 is TGTGCCAGCAGCCAATTACCGGGACAGGGGTTCTACGAGCAGTACTTC. Translated, it gives CASSQLPGQGFYEQYF.

A note on this clone: A much larger clone sits a single nucleotide away, making a read error possible. This specimen includes other DNA sequences encoding the same CDR3. The chain joins TRBV27 to TRBJ2-5, with D unresolved. Trimming removed 3 bases at V and 5 bases at J, with 4 bases between. In germline, CDR1 is MNHEY, CDR2 SMNVEV (reference sequence). This CDR3 contains 11 residues. The CDR3 nucleotides read TGTGCCAGCAGTTTGATGGAGACCCAGTACTTC. Translation gives CASSLMETQYF.

The CDR3 reads CASSPTGGHGYTF. DNA of the CDR3: TGTGCCAGCAGCCCAACAGGGGGCCATGGCTACACCTTC. The chain links TRBV5-4 to TRBJ1-2; 9 bases line up with TRBD1. The germline CDR1 and CDR2 sequences are SGHNT and YYREEE (reference sequence). The J segment lost 6 bases and the V segment lost 4 bases, leaving 4 bases of the junction unmatched. There are 13 residues in the CDR3.

V and J are TRBV5-4 and TRBJ2-7; 14 bases are shared with TRBD2. CDR3 length equals 16 residues. CDR1 and CDR2 (germline): SGHNT, YYREEE (reference sequence). Trimming removed 2 bases from V and 5 bases from J; junction bases left unmatched: 6. In DNA form, the CDR3 reads TGTGCCAGCAGCTTAGGGACTAGCGGGAGCTTCAACGAGCAGTACTTC. The encoded protein is CASSLGTSGSFNEQYF.

The chain links TRBV30 to TRBJ2-7; D unclear. Deletions cut 5 bases from V and 6 bases from J, with 11 bases between. This CDR3 comprises 11 residues. Per the germline V gene, CDR1 is GTSNPN and CDR2 is SVGIG (reference sequence). For the CDR3, the DNA is TGTGCCTGGGAAGGTTTTGGCGAGCAGTACTTC. Translation: CAWEGFGEQYF.

A remark on this clone: At the DNA level, this CDR3 is encoded by other sequences in the same sample as well. The V call is TRBV6-5, the J call TRBJ1-1; D is uncertain. Germline V gene sequence: CDR1 MNHEY, CDR2 SVGAGI. The CDR3 consists of 13 residues. Trimming shortened V by 5 bases and J by 2 bases, and 9 bases separated the two germline ends. For the CDR3, the DNA is TGTGCCAGCAGTCGAACAGCCAACACTGAAGCTTTCTTT. As protein: CASSRTANTEAFF.

The chain employs TRBV30 and TRBJ2-7; maybe TRBD2 (5 bases). Trimming took 3 bases from V and 3 from J, leaving 9 bases between them. The CDR3 length is 12 residues. CDR1 GTSNPN and CDR2 SVGIG come from the germline V gene (reference sequence). Here the CDR3 DNA reads TGTGCCTGGAGCCCCGGAGGCTACGAGCAGTACTTC. It specifies CAWSPGGYEQYF.

V and J are TRBV7-8 and TRBJ1-1; TRBD1 agrees at 7 bases. CDR3 length equals 15 residues. The V segment lost 5 bases and the J segment 2 bases; nucleotides outside the gene matches: 8. CDR1 and CDR2 (germline): SGHVS, FQNEAQ. CDR3 DNA: TGTGCCAGCAGCACGTCGACAGGGTCTAACACTGAAGCTTTCTTT. It is translated as CASSTSTGSNTEAFF. Full variable domain (missing parts from reference TRBV7-8 and TRBJ1-1): GAGVSQSPRYKVAKRGQDVALRCDPISGHVSLFWYQQALGQGPEFLTYFQNEAQLDKSGLPSDRFFAERPEGSVSTLKIQRTQQEDSAVYLCASSTSTGSNTEAFFGQGTRLTVV.

The gene calls are TRBV6-1 and TRBJ2-6; 7 bases align to TRBD1. Germline V gene data show CDR1 as MNHNS and CDR2 as SASEGT. With V trimmed by 6 bases and J by 0 bases, 2 bases remained unmatched. This CDR3 has 15 residues. The CDR3 region is CASRDRFSGANVLTF. The CDR3 DNA is TGTGCCAGCAGGGACAGGTTCTCTGGGGCCAACGTCCTGACTTTC.

CDR3 amino acids: CASSPGTGGWNEQFF. CDR3 bases: TGCGCCAGCAGTCCCGGGACAGGGGGATGGAATGAGCAGTTCTTC. The chain combines TRBV5-1 with TRBJ2-1; the match to TRBD1 covers 11 bases. Germline CDR1 and CDR2: SGHRS and YFSETQ. CDR3 size: 15 residues. The ends lost 5 bases at V and 7 bases at J; junction bases unmatched: 8.

The chain is built from TRBV5-1 and TRBJ2-2; the D gene could be TRBD1 or TRBD2 (5 bases each). CDR3 length equals 13 residues. Germline CDR1 reads SGHRS; CDR2 reads YFSETQ. V lost 7 bases and J 3 bases, leaving 10 bases between the germline ends. DNA for the CDR3: TGCGCCAGCTGCCGGGGCGACACCGGGGAGCTGTTTTTT. It yields the protein CASCRGDTGELFF.

The J gene is TRBJ1-5, the V gene TRBV7-2; 8 bases line up with TRBD1. In germline, CDR1 is SGHTA, CDR2 FQGNSA. Germline trimming cut 1 base from V and 4 bases from J; bases unmatched to any gene: 3. This CDR3 comprises 15 residues. The CDR3 coding sequence is TGTGCCAGCAGCTTAGACAGGGGGAAAAATCAGCCCCAGCATTTT. Protein: CASSLDRGKNQPQHF.